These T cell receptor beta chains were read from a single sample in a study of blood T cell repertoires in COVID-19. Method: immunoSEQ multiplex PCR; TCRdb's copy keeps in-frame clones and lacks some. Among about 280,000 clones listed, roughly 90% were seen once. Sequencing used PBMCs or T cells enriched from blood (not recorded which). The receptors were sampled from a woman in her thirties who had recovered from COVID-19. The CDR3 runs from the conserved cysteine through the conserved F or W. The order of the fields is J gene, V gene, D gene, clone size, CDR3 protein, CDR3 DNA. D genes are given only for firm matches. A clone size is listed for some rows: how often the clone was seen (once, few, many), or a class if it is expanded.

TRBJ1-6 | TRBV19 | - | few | CASTLARDTFSPLHF | TGTGCCAGTACCCTGGCCCGGGACACCTTTTCACCCCTCCACTTT
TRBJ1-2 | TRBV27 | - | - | CASSLSGAGYTF | TGTGCCAGCAGTTTATCTGGGGCCGGCTACACCTTC
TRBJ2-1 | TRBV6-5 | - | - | CASSSLLVPYNEQFF | TGTGCCAGCAGTTCCCTCCTAGTCCCCTACAATGAGCAGTTCTTC
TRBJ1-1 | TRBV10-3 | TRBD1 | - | CAIRAGGGAEAFF | TGTGCCATCAGAGCAGGGGGCGGGGCTGAAGCTTTCTTT
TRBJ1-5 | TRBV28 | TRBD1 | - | CASSSTGGRIRNQPQHF | TGTGCCAGCAGTTCGACAGGGGGTCGTATTCGCAATCAGCCCCAGCATTTT
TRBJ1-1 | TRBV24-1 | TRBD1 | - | CATRRGQGMWDDTEAFF | TGTGCCACCCGCAGGGGACAGGGGATGTGGGATGACACTGAAGCTTTCTTT
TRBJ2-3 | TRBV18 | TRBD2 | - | CASSVGRGVSTDTQYF | TGTGCCAGCTCCGTCGGCCGGGGGGTTAGCACAGATACGCAGTATTTT
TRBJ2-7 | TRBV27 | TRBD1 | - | CASNRLPQGAIYEQYF | TGTGCCAGCAACCGCCTCCCCCAGGGGGCGATCTACGAGCAGTACTTC
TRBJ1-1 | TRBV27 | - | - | CASSFGQEAFF | TGTGCCAGCAGTTTTGGGCAGGAAGCTTTCTTT
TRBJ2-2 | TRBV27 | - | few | CASSLFGPTGELFF | TGTGCCAGCAGTTTATTTGGGCCCACCGGGGAGCTGTTTTTT
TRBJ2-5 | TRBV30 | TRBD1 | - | CAWSVPRGRWETQYF | TGTGCCTGGAGTGTCCCGAGGGGGCGGTGGGAGACCCAGTACTTC
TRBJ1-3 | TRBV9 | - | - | CASSVGGGRYSGNTIYF | TGTGCCAGCAGCGTTGGTGGGGGCCGCTACTCTGGAAACACCATATATTTT
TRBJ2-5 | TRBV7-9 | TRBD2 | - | CASTPSLAGALETQYF | TGTGCCAGCACCCCTTCACTAGCGGGGGCCTTGGAGACCCAGTACTTC
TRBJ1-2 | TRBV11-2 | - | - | CASSLENQAYGYTF | TGTGCCAGCAGCTTAGAGAATCAAGCTTATGGCTACACCTTC
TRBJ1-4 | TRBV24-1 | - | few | CATSDYGEGKLFF | TGTGCCACCAGTGATTATGGGGAGGGAAAACTGTTTTTT
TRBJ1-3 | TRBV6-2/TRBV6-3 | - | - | CASSRDPGKIRNTIYF | TGTGCCAGCAGTCGTGATCCGGGAAAGATTAGAAACACCATATATTTT
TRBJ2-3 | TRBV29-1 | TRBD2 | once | CSVEDSGAHDTQYF | TGCAGCGTTGAAGATAGCGGGGCCCACGATACGCAGTATTTT
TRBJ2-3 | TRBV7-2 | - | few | CASSGLGGYTDTQYF | TGTGCCAGCAGCGGTCTAGGAGGGTACACAGATACGCAGTATTTT
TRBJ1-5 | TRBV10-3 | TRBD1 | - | CAISGTGPSNQPQHF | TGTGCCATCAGTGGGACAGGTCCCAGCAATCAGCCCCAGCATTTT
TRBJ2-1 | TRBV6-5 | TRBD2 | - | CASSYEGRGYNEQFF | TGTGCCAGCAGTTATGAGGGGAGGGGATACAATGAGCAGTTCTTC
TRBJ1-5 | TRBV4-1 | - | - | CASSQDPGQNYNQPQHF | TGCGCCAGCAGCCAAGATCCAGGACAGAACTACAATCAGCCCCAGCATTTT
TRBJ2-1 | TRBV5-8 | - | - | CASSLGQGLYNEQFF | TGTGCCAGCAGCTTGGGGCAGGGGCTTTACAATGAGCAGTTCTTC
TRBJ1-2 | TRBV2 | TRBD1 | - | CASSVDRPDGYTF | TGTGCCAGCAGTGTGGACAGGCCGGATGGCTACACCTTC
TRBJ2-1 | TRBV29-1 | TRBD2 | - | CSAVGGASYNEQFF | TGCAGCGCAGTCGGGGGGGCGAGCTACAATGAGCAGTTCTTC
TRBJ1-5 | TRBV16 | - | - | CASSHRGSQPQHF | TGTGCCAGCAGCCACAGAGGCAGTCAGCCCCAGCATTTT
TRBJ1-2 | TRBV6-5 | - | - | CASSLTVTGGGYTF | TGTGCCAGCAGTCTAACTGTGACAGGAGGAGGCTACACCTTC
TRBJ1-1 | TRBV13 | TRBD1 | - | CASSYQGATEAFF | TGTGCCAGCAGCTATCAGGGGGCAACTGAAGCTTTCTTT
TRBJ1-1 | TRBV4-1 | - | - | CASSQERGTEAFF | TGCGCCAGCAGCCAAGAAAGGGGGACTGAAGCTTTCTTT
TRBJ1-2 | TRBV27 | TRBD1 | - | CASSSGTGGSYTF | TGTGCCAGCAGTTCCGGGACAGGGGGGTCCTACACCTTC
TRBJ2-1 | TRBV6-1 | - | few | CASSEGGLFDEQFF | TGTGCCAGCAGTGAAGGAGGTTTGTTCGATGAGCAGTTCTTC
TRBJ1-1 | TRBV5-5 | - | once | CASSLYVPNTEAFF | TGTGCCAGCAGCTTGTATGTCCCGAACACTGAAGCTTTCTTT
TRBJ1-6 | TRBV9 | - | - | CASSAWTADSPLHF | TGTGCCAGCAGCGCGTGGACAGCCGATTCACCCCTCCACTTT
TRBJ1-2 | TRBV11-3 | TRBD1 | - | CASRRQGNGYTF | TGTGCCAGCAGACGACAGGGGAATGGCTACACCTTC
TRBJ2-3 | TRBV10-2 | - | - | CASSPLAITDTQYF | TGCGCCAGCAGCCCGCTAGCGATTACAGATACGCAGTATTTT
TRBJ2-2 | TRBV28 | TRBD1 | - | CASSPRGTANTGELFF | TGTGCCAGCAGCCCGCGTGGGACAGCGAACACCGGGGAGCTGTTTTTT
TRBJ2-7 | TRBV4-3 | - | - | CASSRRGHYEQYF | TGCGCCAGCAGCCGGCGGGGCCACTACGAGCAGTACTTC
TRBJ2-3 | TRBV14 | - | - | CASSQDRVDTQYF | TGTGCCAGCAGCCAAGATCGGGTAGATACGCAGTATTTT
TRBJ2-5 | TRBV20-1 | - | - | CSATTAETQYF | TGCAGTGCTACCACAGCAGAGACCCAGTACTTC
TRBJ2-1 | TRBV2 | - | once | CATALLGAAYNEQFF | TGTGCCACCGCCCTCTTAGGGGCAGCCTACAATGAGCAGTTCTTC
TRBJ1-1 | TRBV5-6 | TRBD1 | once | CASSLREQGRLMAEAFF | TGTGCCAGCAGCCTGAGGGAACAGGGGCGGCTGATGGCTGAAGCTTTCTTT
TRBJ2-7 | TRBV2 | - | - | CASSEVGTLGSSEQYF | TGTGCCAGCAGTGAAGTAGGTACACTAGGGTCGAGCGAGCAGTACTTC
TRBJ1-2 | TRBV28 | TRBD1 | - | CASVITRGQARGYTF | TGTGCCAGCGTCATAACCCGGGGACAGGCACGGGGCTACACCTTC
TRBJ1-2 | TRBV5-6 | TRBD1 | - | CASSSITGEGYTF | TGTGCCAGCAGCTCAATTACAGGGGAAGGCTACACCTTC
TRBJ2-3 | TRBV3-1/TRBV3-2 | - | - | CASSYSRVDTQYF | TGTGCCAGCAGCTATTCTCGAGTGGATACGCAGTATTTT
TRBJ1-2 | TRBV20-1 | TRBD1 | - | CSASWQGAYGYTF | TGCAGTGCTAGTTGGCAGGGGGCATATGGCTACACCTTC
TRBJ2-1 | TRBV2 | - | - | CASSSPPSVTSEQFF | TGTGCCAGCAGTTCTCCTCCTAGCGTAACGAGTGAGCAGTTCTTC
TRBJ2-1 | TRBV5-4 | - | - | CASSSGWHNEQFF | TGTGCCAGCAGCTCCGGGTGGCACAATGAGCAGTTCTTC
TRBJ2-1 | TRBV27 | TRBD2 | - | CASSLMGRGLYNEQFF | TGTGCCAGCAGTTTAATGGGGAGGGGTCTCTACAATGAGCAGTTCTTC
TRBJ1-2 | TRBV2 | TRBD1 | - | CASSLTGLDYGYTF | TGTGCCAGCAGTTTGACAGGGCTGGACTATGGCTACACCTTC
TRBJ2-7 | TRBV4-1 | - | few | CASSPVLAAPYEQYF | TGCGCCAGCAGCCCCGTTTTAGCGGCCCCCTACGAGCAGTACTTC
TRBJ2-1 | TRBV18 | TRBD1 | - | CASSPSGQGYNEQFF | TGTGCCAGCTCACCTTCGGGACAGGGATACAATGAGCAGTTCTTC
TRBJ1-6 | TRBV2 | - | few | CASSEATANSPLHF | TGTGCCAGCAGTGAGGCGACAGCAAATTCACCCCTCCACTTT